This record concerns one T cell receptor beta chain sequence. This CDR3 spans 16 amino acids. V was clipped by 5 bases and J by 4 bases, with 18 bases between them. The second PCR ran about 6 to 12 cycles with a sample-barcoded 5' primer and J-beta primers. Every cDNA molecule bore a tag from a template-switch adaptor containing 12 random nucleotides. One entry per CDR3 protein results from TCRdb running MiXCR on the 5' RACE reads. The sample has about 970,000 distinct CDR3 sequences, roughly 51% seen once. This record comes from a study of blood T cells in healthy people across ages. V is TRBV12-3 or TRBV12-4 and J is TRBJ2-1, with D maybe TRBD2 (7 bases). The sequencing sample was made of blood. This receptor was obtained from a woman aged 55 to 70 in good health. CDR3 DNA sequence: TGTGCCAGCAGTGGGGGAGGGGGACACCTATACAATGAGCAGTTCTTC. Translation gives CASSGGGGHLYNEQFF.